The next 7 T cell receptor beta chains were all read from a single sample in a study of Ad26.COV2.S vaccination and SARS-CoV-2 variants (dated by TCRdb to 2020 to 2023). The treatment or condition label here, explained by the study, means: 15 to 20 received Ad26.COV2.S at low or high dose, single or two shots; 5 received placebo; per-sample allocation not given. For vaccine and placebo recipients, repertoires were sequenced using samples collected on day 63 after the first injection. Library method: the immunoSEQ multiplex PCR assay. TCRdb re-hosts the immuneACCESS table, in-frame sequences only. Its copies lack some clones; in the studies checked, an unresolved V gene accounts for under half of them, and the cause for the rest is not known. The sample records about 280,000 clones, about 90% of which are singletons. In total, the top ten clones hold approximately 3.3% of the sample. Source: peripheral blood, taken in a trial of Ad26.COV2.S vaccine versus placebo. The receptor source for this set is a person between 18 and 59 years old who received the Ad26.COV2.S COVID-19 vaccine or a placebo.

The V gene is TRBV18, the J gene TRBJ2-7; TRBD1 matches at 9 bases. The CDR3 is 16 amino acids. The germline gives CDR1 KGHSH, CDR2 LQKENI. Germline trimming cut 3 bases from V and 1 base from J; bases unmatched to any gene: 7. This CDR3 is CASSPSGTGLSYEQYF. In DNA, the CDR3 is TGTGCCAGCTCACCTTCCGGGACAGGGCTGTCCTACGAGCAGTACTTC.

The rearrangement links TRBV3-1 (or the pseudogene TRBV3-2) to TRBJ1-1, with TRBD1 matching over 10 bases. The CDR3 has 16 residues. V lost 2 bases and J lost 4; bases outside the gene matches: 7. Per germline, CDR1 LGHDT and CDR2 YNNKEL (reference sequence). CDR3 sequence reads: CASSQYNGQGVTEAFF. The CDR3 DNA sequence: TGTGCCAGCAGCCAATATAACGGACAGGGGGTCACTGAAGCTTTCTTT.

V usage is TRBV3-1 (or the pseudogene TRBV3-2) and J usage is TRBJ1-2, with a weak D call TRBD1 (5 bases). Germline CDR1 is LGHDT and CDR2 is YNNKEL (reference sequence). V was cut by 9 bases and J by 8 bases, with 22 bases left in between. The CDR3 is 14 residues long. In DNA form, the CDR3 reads TGTGCCAGTGGCGGGGCCCCAGAGGGAGAAGGCTACACCTTC. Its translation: CASGGAPEGEGYTF.

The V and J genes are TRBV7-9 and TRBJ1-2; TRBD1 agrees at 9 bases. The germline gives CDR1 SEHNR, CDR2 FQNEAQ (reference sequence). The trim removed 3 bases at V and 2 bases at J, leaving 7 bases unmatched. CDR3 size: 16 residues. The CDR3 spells CASSLAGTGLNYGYTF. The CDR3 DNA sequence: TGTGCCAGCAGCTTGGCCGGGACAGGGTTAAACTATGGCTACACCTTC.

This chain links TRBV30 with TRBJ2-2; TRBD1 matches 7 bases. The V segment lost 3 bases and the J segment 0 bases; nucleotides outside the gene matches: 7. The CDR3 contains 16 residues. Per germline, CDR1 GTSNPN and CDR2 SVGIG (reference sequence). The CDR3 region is CAWRSFGTANTGELFF. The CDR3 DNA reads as TGTGCCTGGAGGAGCTTCGGGACAGCGAACACCGGGGAGCTGTTTTTT.

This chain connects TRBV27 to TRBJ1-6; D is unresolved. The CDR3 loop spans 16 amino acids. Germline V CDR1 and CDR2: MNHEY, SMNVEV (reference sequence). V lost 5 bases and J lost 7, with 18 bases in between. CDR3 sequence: CASSPIQTRPNSPLHF. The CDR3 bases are TGTGCCAGCAGTCCCATCCAGACACGGCCCAATTCACCCCTCCACTTT.

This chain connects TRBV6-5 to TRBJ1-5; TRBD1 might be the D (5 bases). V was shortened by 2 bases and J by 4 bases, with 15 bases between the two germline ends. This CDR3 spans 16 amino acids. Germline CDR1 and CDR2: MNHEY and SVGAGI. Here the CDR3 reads CASSYRMPGRNQPQHF. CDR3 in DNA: TGTGCCAGCAGTTACCGAATGCCGGGACGAAATCAGCCCCAGCATTTT.